One and the same sample provided the 5 T cell receptor beta chains below, sequenced in a study of blood T cell repertoires in COVID-19. Here immunoSEQ multiplex PCR was the method, and the copy in TCRdb shows in-frame clones only, minus some. Found here are roughly 280,000 clones, approximately 91% of them singletons; the top ten hold roughly 2.2%. Sample: peripheral blood. All receptors derive from a middle-aged man with acute or convalescent COVID-19.

This clone was recorded only once. The genes are TRBV6-1 and TRBJ1-5; 7 bases map to TRBD1. In germline, CDR1 is MNHNS, CDR2 SASEGT. The CDR3 is made up of 14 amino acids. V lost 2 bases and J lost 4; bases outside the gene matches: 2. In DNA, the CDR3 is TGTGCCAGCAGTGAAAGGGGGCGGAATCAGCCCCAGCATTTT. Translated: CASSERGRNQPQHF.

The gene calls are TRBV18 and TRBJ1-2; D gene ambiguous. The V and J ends lost 3 bases and 7 bases respectively, with 15 bases between them. Germline CDR1 is KGHSH and CDR2 is LQKENI. The CDR3 runs 14 residues. CDR3: CASSPASEGAGYTF. The DNA of the CDR3 is TGTGCCAGCTCACCGGCCTCGGAGGGTGCTGGCTACACCTTC.

The V and J genes are TRBV19 and TRBJ2-7, with 7 bases fitting TRBD1. V gave up 2 bases and J gave up 0 bases; unmatched junction bases: 1. The CDR3 spans 14 residues. CDR1 is LNHDA and CDR2 is SQIVND in the germline V gene (reference sequence). The CDR3 region has the DNA TGTGCCAGTAGTATACGGGACAGCTCCTACGAGCAGTACTTC. Encoded protein: CASSIRDSSYEQYF.

Comments on this clone: At one end, the junction sequence differs from germline, possibly due to a read error. The chain carries TRBV12-3 or TRBV12-4 and TRBJ2-3, with 8 bases identical to TRBD2. The CDR3 is made up of 12 amino acids. CDR3 sequence: CASSLGGGPPFF. The CDR3 DNA is TGTGCCAGCAGTTTGGGCGGGGGGCCTCCTTTTTTT.

This clone was recorded only once. The chain joins TRBV7-8 to TRBJ2-5, with TRBD2 as a possible D gene (5 bases). Germline CDR1 and CDR2: SGHVS and FQNEAQ. This CDR3 is 14 amino acids long. V dropped 5 bases and J dropped 7 bases, with 17 bases sitting between them. The CDR3 protein is CASSPGLGSGTQYF. CDR3 DNA sequence: TGTGCCAGCAGCCCCGGACTGGGGTCGGGGACCCAGTACTTC.